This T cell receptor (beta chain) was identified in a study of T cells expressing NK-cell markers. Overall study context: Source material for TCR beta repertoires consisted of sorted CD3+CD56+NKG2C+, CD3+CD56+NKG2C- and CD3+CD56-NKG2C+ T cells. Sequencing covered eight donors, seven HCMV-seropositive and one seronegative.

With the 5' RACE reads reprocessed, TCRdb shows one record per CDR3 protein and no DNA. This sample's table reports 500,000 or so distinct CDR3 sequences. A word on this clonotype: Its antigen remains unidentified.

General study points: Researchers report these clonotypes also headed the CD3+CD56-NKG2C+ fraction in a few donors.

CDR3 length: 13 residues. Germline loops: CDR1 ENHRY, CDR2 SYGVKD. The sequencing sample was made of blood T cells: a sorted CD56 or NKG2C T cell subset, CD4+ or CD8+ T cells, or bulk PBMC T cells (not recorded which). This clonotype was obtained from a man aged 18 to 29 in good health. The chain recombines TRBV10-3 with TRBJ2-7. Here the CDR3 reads CAILDRTSYEQYF.